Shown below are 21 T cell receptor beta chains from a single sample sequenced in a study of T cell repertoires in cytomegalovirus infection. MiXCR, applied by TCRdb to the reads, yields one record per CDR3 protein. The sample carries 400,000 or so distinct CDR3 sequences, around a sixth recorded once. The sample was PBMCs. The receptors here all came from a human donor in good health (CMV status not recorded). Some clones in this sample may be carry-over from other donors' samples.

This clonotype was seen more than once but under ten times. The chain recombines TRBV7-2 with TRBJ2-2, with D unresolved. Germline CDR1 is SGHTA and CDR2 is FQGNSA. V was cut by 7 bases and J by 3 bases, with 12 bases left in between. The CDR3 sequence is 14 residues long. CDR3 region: CASKIAFDTGELFF. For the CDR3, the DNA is TGTGCCAGCAAGATAGCTTTTGACACCGGGGAGCTGTTTTTT.

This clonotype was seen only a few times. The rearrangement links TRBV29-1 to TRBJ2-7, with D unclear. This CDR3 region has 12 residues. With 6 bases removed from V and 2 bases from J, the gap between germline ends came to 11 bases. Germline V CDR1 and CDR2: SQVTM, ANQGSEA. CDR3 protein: CSVRVEAYEQYF. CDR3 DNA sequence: TGCAGCGTCCGGGTAGAAGCCTACGAGCAGTACTTC.

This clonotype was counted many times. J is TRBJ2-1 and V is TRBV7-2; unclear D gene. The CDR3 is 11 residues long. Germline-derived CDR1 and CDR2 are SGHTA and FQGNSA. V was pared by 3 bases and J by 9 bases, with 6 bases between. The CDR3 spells CASSFKFEQFF. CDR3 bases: TGTGCCAGCAGCTTTAAGTTTGAGCAGTTCTTC.

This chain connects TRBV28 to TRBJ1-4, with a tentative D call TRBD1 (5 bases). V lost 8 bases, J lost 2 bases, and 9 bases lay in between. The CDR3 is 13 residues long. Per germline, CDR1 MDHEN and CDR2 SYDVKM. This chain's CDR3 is CASCGGTNEKLFF. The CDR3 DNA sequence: TGTGCCAGCTGTGGGGGGACTAATGAAAAACTGTTTTTT.

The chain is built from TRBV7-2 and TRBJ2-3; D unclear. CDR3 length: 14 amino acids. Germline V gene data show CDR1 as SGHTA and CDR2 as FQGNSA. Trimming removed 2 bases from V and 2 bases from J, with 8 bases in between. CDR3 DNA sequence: TGTGCCAGCAGCTTATACCGTCCCACAGATACGCAGTATTTT. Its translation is CASSLYRPTDTQYF.

DNA for the CDR3: TGCAGTGCTAAAGGACAGCTTAATCAGCCCCAGCATTTT. The encoded protein is CSAKGQLNQPQHF. V is TRBV20-1 and J is TRBJ1-5, with D perhaps TRBD1 (6 bases). The germline gives CDR1 DFQATT, CDR2 SNEGSKA (reference sequence). Deletions cut 4 bases from V and 4 bases from J, with 11 bases between. CDR3 length: 13 amino acids.

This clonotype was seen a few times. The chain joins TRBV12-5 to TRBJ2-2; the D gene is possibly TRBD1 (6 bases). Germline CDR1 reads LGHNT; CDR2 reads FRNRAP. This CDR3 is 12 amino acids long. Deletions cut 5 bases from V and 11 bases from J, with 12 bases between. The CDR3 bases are TGTGCTAGTGGTCCGCCGACAGGCGAGCTGTTTTTT. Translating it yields CASGPPTGELFF.

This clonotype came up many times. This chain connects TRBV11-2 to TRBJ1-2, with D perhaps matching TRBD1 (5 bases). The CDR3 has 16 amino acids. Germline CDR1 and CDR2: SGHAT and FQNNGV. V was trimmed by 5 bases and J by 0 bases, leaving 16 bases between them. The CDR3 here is CASSPSDTSANYGYTF. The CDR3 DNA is TGTGCCAGCAGCCCGTCGGACACCTCAGCTAACTATGGCTACACCTTC.

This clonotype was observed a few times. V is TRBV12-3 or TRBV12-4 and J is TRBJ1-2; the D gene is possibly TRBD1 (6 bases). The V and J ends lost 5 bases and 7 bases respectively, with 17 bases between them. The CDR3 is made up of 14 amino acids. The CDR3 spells CASSILRGLGGYTF. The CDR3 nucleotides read TGTGCCAGCAGTATCCTCAGGGGACTCGGTGGCTACACCTTC.

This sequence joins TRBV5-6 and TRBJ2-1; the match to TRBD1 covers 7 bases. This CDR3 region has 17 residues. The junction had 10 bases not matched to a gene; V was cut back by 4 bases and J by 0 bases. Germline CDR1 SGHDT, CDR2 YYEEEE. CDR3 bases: TGTGCCAGCAGCCTCCCGACAGGGCTGAGCTCCTACAATGAGCAGTTCTTC. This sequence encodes CASSLPTGLSSYNEQFF.

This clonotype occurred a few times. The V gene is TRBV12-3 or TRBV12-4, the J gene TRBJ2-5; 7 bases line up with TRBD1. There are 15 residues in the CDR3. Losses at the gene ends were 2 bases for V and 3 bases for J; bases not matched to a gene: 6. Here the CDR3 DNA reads TGTGCCAGCAGTTTATCCGCCGGGACAGAAGAGACCCAGTACTTC. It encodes CASSLSAGTEETQYF.

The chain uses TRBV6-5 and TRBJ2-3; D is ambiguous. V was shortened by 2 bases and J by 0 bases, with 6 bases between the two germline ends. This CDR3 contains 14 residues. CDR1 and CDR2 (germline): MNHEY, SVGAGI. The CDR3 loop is CASSYGRSTDTQYF. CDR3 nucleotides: TGTGCCAGCAGTTACGGGCGTAGCACAGATACGCAGTATTTT.

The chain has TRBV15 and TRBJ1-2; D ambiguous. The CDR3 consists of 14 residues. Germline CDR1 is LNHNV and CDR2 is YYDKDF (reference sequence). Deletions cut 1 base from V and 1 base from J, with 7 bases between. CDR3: CATSRGLGNYGYTF. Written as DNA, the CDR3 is TGTGCCACCAGCAGAGGGCTGGGTAACTATGGCTACACCTTC.

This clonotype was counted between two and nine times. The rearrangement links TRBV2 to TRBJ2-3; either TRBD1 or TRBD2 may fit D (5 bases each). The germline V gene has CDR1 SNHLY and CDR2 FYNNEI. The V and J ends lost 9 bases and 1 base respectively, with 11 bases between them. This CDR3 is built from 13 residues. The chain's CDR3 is CARRDRRTDTQYF. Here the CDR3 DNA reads TGTGCCAGACGGGACCGTCGCACAGATACGCAGTATTTT.

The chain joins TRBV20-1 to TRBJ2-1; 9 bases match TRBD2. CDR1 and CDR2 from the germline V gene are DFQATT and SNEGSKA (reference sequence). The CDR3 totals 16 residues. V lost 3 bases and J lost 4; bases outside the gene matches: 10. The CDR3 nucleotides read TGCAGTGCTAGGGACGCGGCGGGAGGGGGATACAATGAGCAGTTCTTC. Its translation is CSARDAAGGGYNEQFF.

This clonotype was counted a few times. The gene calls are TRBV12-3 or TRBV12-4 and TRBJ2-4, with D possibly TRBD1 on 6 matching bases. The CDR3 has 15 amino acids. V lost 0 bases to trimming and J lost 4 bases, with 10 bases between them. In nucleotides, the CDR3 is TGTGCCAGCAGTTTAGCGGGGGCGCGAAAAAACATTCAGTACTTC. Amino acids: CASSLAGARKNIQYF.

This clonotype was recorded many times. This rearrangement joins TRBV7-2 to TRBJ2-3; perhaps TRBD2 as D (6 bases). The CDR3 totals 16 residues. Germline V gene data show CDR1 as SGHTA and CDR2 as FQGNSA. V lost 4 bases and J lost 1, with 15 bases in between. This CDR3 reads CASSSPRLVRTDTQYF. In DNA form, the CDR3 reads TGTGCCAGCAGCTCTCCTAGACTAGTCCGCACAGATACGCAGTATTTT.

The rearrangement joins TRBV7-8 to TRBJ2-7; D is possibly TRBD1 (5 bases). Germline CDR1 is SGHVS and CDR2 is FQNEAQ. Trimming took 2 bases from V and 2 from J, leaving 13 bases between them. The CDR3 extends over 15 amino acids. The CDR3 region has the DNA TGTGCCAGCAGCTTACCAGGGAAAATCCCCTACGAGCAGTACTTC. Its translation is CASSLPGKIPYEQYF.

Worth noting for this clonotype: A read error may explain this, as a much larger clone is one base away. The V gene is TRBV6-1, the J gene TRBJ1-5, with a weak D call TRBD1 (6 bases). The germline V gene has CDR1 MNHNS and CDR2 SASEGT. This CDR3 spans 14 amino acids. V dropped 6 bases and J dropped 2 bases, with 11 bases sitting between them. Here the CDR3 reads CASSHREGNQPQHF. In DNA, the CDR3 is TGTGCCAGCAGCCACAGGGAGGGCAATCAGCCCCAGCATTTT.

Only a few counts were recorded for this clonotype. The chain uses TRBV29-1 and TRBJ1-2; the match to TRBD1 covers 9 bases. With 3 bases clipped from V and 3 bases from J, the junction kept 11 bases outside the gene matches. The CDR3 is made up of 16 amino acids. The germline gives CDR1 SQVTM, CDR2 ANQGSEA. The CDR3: CSVEAPTGGVDYGYTF. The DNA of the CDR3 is TGCAGCGTTGAGGCCCCGACAGGGGGGGTTGACTATGGCTACACCTTC.

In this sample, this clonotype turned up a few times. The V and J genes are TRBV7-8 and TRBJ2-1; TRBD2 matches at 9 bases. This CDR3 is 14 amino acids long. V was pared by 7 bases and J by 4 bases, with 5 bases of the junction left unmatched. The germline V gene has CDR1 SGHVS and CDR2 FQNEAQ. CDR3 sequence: CASTRLAGYNEQFF. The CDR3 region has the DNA TGTGCCAGCACCCGGCTAGCGGGATACAATGAGCAGTTCTTC. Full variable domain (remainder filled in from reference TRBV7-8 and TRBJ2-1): GAGVSQSPRYKVAKRGQDVALRCDPISGHVSLFWYQQALGQGPEFLTYFQNEAQLDKSGLPSDRFFAERPEGSVSTLKIQRTQQEDSAVYLCASTRLAGYNEQFFGPGTRLTVL.